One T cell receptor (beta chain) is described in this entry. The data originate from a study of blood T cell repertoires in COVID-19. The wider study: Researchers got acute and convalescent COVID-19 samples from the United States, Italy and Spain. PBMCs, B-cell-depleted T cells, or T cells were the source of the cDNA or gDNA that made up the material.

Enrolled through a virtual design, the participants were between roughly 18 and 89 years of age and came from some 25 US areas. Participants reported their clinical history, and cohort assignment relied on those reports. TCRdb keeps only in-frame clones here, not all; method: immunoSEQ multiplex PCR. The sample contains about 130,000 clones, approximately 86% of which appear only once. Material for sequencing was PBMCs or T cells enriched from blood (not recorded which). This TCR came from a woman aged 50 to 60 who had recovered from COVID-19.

CDR3 DNA sequence: TGTGCCAGCAGGCCGACAGGGAATAATTCACCCCTCCACTTT. Translating gives CASRPTGNNSPLHF. The gene calls are TRBV9 and TRBJ1-6, with TRBD1 identical over 7 bases. The V and J ends lost 5 bases and 5 bases, in that order; junction bases with no gene match: 4. Germline V gene data show CDR1 as SGDLS and CDR2 as YYNGEE. The CDR3 spans 14 residues.